This is a list of T cell receptor beta chains from one sample in a study of cytomegalovirus exposure and HLA in healthy donors. Method: immunoSEQ multiplex PCR; TCRdb's copy keeps in-frame clones and lacks some. This table holds 180,000 or so clones. The sequenced material came from PBMCs. The receptors were gathered from a woman younger than 30 in good health and CMV-seropositive. Each CDR3 is given with its conserved first and last residue.

>TRBV19
CASSTLQGSMPYF
>TRBV6-6
CASSYSSLEQYF
>TRBV2
CASSVQGNGYTF
>TRBV11-2
CASSSRLAGHNEQFF
>TRBV11-2
CASSLDRSNYGYTF
>TRBV4-2
CASSQDRSYPETQYF
>TRBV30
CAWSDMINTQYF
>TRBV11-2
CASSPEGGLGDFYNEQFF
>TRBV11-3
CASSLAGTGKDTQYF
>TRBV30
CAWSSGRAGTDTQYF
>TRBV11-3
CASSSEGKTGNSPLHF
>TRBV18
CASSRTSDQSEQFF
>TRBV5-5
CASSLRQIPDTQYF
>TRBV29-1
CSVEGLAPFDEQYF
>TRBV4-3
CASSRTGENNQPQHF
>TRBV2
CASSGLASNTGELFF
>TRBV5-1
CASSLAGGSTGELFF
>TRBV5-1
CASSLVSGQTTDTQYF
>TRBV19
CASMGTGFKSSYNEQFF
>TRBV6-1
CASRGTGYKQPQHF
>TRBV6-1
CASALAGGQYNEQFF
>TRBV18
CASSPARDSMNTEAFF
>TRBV2
CASSDSPVAKNIQYF
>TRBV19
CASRDRGTDTQYF
>TRBV5-1
CASSLVLAGDGELFF
>TRBV12-5
CASGLPGQQETQYF
>TRBV5-1
CASSLVAGGPSNEQFF
>TRBV7-9
CASSLDGGGGETQYF
>TRBV5-1
CASSSAPGLAETQYF
>TRBV6-4
CASSEGGTGELFF
>TRBV2
CARKDRDQQYF
>TRBV30
CAWRSGRSNQPQHF